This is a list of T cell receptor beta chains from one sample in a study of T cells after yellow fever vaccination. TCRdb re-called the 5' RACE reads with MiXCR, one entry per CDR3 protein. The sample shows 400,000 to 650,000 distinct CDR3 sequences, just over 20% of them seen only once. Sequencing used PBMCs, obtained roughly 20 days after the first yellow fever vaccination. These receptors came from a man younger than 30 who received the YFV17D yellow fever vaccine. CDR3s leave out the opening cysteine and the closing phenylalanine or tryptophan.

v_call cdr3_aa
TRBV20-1 SARTGGYGYT
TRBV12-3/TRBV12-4 ASNVPGPRTEAF
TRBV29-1 SGRSIPTGELF
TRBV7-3 ASSSIAGVYNEQF
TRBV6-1 ASTYLAGVYEQY
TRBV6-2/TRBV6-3 ASTPPGGTVSAYTQY
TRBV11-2 ASSLGGTSGQETQY
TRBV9 ASSADRGNTIY
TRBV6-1 ASTAGDQGEWKTQY
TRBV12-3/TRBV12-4 ASSFWDNTEAF
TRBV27 ASSLFAQPIQNTGELF
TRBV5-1 ASSSGTTLNEQF
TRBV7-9 ASSSLGRGQQETQY
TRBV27 ASSFSGSPYNEQF
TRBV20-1 SAPTGLAGGRGKDTQY
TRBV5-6 ASSLDARDNQPQH
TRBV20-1 SASTGSYEQY
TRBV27 ASSLGGARNSPLH
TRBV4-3 ASSPDSYGSYT
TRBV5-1 ASSFGPSYNEQF